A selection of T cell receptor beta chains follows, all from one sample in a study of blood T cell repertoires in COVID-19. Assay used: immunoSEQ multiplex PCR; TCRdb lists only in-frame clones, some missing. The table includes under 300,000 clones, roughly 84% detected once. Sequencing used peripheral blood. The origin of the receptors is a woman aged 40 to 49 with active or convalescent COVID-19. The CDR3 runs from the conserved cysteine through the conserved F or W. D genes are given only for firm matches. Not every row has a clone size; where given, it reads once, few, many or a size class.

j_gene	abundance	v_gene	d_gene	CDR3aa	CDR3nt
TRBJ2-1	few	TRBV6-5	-	CASSPTLGNEQFF	TGTGCCAGCTCACCCACCCTAGGCAATGAGCAGTTCTTC
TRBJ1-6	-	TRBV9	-	CASSPDRGASNSPLHF	TGTGCCAGCAGCCCGGACCGCGGGGCGTCTAATTCACCCCTCCACTTT
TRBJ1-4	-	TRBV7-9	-	CASSLDRDDEKLFF	TGTGCCAGCAGCTTAGACAGGGACGACGAAAAACTGTTTTTT
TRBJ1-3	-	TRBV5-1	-	CASSHGDISGNTIYF	TGCGCCAGCAGCCACGGGGACATCTCTGGAAACACCATATATTTT
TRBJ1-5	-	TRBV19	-	CASSTPSGPQHF	TGTGCCAGTAGTACACCCTCGGGGCCCCAGCATTTT
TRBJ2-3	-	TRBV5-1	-	CASSFSGGGWTDTQYF	TGCGCCAGCAGCTTTAGTGGCGGGGGCTGGACAGATACGCAGTATTTT
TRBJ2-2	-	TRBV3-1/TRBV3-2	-	CASSQGVAGELFF	TGTGCCAGCAGCCAAGGCGTCGCCGGGGAGCTGTTTTTT
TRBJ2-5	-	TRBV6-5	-	CASIRGGTQYF	TGTGCCAGCATAAGGGGAGGGACCCAGTACTTC
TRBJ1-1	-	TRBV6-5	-	CASRPGGRDTEAFF	TGTGCCAGCCGACCCGGGGGACGGGACACTGAAGCTTTCTTT
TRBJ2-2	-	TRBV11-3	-	CASSPYTGELFF	TGTGCCAGCAGCCCCTACACCGGGGAGCTGTTTTTT
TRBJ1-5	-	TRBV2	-	CASSEGQGQRPQHF	TGTGCCAGCAGTGAAGGGCAGGGGCAGAGGCCCCAGCATTTT
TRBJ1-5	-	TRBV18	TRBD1	CASSPSGTGRQHF	TGTGCCAGCTCACCGTCGGGGACAGGGCGCCAGCATTTT
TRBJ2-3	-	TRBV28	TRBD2	CASSLGLAGLTDTQYF	TGTGCCAGCAGTTTAGGGCTAGCGGGGCTCACAGATACGCAGTATTTT
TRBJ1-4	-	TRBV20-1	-	CSVVREKLFF	TGCAGTGTTGTGCGGGAAAAACTGTTTTTT
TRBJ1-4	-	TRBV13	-	CASSSSTGRGEKLFF	TGTGCCAGCAGCTCATCTACAGGGAGGGGTGAAAAACTGTTTTTT
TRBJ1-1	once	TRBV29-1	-	CSAVEAMNTEAFF	TGCAGCGCCGTCGAAGCTATGAACACTGAAGCTTTCTTT
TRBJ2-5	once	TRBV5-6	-	CASSLAPTWETQYF	TGTGCCAGCAGCTTGGCCCCGACATGGGAGACCCAGTACTTC
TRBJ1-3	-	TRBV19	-	CAARSVNTIYF	TGTGCCGCGAGAAGTGTGAACACCATATATTTT
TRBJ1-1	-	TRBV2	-	CASSTDRNTEAFF	TGTGCCAGCAGTACCGACAGGAACACTGAAGCTTTCTTT
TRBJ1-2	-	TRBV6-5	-	CASSYGGTFGYTF	TGTGCCAGCAGTTACGGCGGGACCTTTGGCTACACCTTC
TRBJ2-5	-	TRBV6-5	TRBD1	CASSYLTGGIGETQYF	TGTGCCAGCAGTTACCTGACAGGGGGCATCGGAGAGACCCAGTACTTC
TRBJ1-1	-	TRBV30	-	CAWRLYTEAFF	TGTGCATGGAGACTGTACACTGAAGCTTTCTTT
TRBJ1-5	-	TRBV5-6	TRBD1	CASSETGDQPQHF	TGTGCCAGCAGCGAAACAGGGGACCAGCCCCAGCATTTT
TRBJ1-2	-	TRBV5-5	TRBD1	CASSLRGQGILGGYTF	TGTGCCAGCAGCCTACGGGGACAGGGGATTCTCGGAGGCTACACCTTC
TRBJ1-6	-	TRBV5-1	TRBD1	CASSVTGQGNNSPLHF	TGCGCCAGCAGCGTAACGGGACAGGGGAATAATTCACCCCTCCACTTT
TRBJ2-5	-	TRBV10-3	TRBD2	CATTGGGSETQYF	TGTGCCACCACGGGGGGGGGCTCGGAGACCCAGTACTTC
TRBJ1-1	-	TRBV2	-	CASSLQGNTEAFF	TGTGCCAGCAGTTTACAGGGAAACACTGAAGCTTTCTTT
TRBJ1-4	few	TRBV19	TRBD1	CASSVTGGNEKLFF	TGTGCCAGTAGTGTGACAGGGGGGAATGAAAAACTGTTTTTT
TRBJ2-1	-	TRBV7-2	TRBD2	CASSASLAGGRNEQFF	TGTGCCAGCAGCGCCTCACTAGCGGGGGGGCGGAATGAGCAGTTCTTC
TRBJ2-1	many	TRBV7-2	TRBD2	CASSTRGLAGAYNEQFF	TGTGCCAGCAGCACTAGGGGACTAGCGGGGGCCTACAATGAGCAGTTCTTC
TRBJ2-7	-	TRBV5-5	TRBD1	CASSSSGTGIYEQYF	TGTGCCAGCAGCTCGAGCGGGACAGGGATTTACGAGCAGTACTTC